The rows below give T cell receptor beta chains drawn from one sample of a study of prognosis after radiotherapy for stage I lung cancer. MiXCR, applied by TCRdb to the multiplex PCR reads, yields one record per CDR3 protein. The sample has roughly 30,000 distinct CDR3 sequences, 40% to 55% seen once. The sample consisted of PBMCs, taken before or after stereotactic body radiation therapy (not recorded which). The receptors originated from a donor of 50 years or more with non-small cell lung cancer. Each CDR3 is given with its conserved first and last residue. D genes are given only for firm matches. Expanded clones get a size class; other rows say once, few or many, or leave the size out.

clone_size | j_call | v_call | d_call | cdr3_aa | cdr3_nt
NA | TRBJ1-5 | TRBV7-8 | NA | CASSPDSAYQGNQPQHF | TGTGCCAGCAGCCCTGACAGTGCGTACCAGGGCAATCAGCCCCAGCATTTT
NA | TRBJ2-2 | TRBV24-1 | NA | CATSGLQATVELFF | TGTGCCACTAGTGGGCTCCAAGCCACCGTGGAGCTGTTTTTT
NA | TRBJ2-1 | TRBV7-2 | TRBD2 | CASSLGLAGNNEQFF | TGTGCCAGCAGCTTGGGACTAGCGGGGAACAATGAGCAGTTCTTC
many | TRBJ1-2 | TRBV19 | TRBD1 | CASSIRTGSYGYTF | TGTGCCAGTAGTATCCGGACAGGGAGCTATGGCTACACCTTC
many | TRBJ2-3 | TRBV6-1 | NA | CATEIRTDTQYF | TGTGCCACCGAAATTCGGACAGATACGCAGTATTTT
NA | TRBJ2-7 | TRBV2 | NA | CASIEVISYEQYF | TGTGCCAGCATTGAGGTTATCTCCTACGAGCAGTACTTC
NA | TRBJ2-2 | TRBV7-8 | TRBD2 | CASIFSGRETGELFF | TGTGCCAGCATCTTCAGTGGGAGGGAAACCGGGGAGCTGTTTTTT
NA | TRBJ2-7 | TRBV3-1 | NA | CARSHLERGVYEQYF | TGTGCCAGAAGCCACCTGGAAAGGGGCGTGTACGAGCAGTACTTC
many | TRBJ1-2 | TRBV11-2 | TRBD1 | CASSFDRGDYGYTF | TGTGCCAGCAGCTTTGACAGGGGAGACTATGGCTACACCTTC
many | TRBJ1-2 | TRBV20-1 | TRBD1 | CSARPGGGYGYTF | TGCAGTGCTCGACCAGGGGGCGGCTATGGCTACACCTTC
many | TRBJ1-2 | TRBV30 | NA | CAFKPPTGFRGYTF | TGTGCCTTCAAACCCCCCACAGGGTTTCGAGGCTACACCTTC
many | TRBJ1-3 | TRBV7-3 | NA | CASSLSRDPGNTIYF | TGTGCCAGCAGCTTGAGCCGGGACCCTGGAAACACCATATATTTT
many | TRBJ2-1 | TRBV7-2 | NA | CASSFLPGYEQFF | TGTGCCAGCAGCTTCCTCCCGGGATATGAGCAGTTCTTC
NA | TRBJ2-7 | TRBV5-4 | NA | CASSPPHGEQYF | TGTGCCAGCAGCCCCCCTCACGGCGAGCAGTACTTC
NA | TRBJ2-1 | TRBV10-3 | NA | CVISFVLGLKVEQFF | TGTGTCATCAGTTTCGTTTTAGGGTTGAAGGTAGAGCAGTTCTTC
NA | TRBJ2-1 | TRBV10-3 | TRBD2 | CAISEASGYEQFF | TGTGCCATCAGTGAGGCTAGCGGATACGAGCAGTTCTTC
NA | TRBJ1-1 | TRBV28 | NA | CASSLGVPGEAFF | TGTGCCAGCAGTTTAGGGGTTCCAGGAGAAGCTTTCTTT
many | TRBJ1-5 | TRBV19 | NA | CASSMRTPPDQPQHF | TGTGCCAGTAGTATGAGGACCCCCCCGGATCAGCCCCAGCATTTT
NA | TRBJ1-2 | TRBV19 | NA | CASSIQPNVVVGYTF | TGTGCCAGTAGTATCCAGCCCAACGTTGTTGTTGGCTACACCTTC
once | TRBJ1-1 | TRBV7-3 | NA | CASRYGQAPEAFF | TGTGCCAGCAGATACGGTCAGGCCCCTGAAGCTTTCTTT
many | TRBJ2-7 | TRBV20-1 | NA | CSARGGTYSYEQYF | TGCAGTGCTAGAGGCGGGACTTACTCCTACGAGCAGTACTTC
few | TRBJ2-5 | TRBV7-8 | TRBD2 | CASSDSSGARETQYF | TGTGCCAGCAGCGACTCTAGCGGGGCTCGGGAGACCCAGTACTTC
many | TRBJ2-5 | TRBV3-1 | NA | CASSENQETQYF | TGTGCCAGTAGCGAGAATCAAGAGACCCAGTACTTC
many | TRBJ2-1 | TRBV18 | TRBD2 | CASSPPGLAGYNEQFF | TGTGCCAGCTCACCCCCGGGACTAGCGGGCTACAATGAGCAGTTCTTC
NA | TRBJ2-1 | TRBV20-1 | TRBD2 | CSASGTSGHNEQFF | TGCAGTGCTAGTGGGACTAGCGGACACAATGAGCAGTTCTTC
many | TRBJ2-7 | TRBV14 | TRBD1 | CASSQGRTGIYEQYF | TGTGCCAGCAGCCAGGGGCGGACAGGGATCTACGAGCAGTACTTC
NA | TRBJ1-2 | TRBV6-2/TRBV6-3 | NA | CASSEWYRDGYTF | TGTGCCAGCAGTGAATGGTACAGGGATGGCTACACCTTC
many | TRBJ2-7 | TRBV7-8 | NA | CATSLGLANEQYF | TGTGCCACTAGCCTAGGGCTAGCTAACGAGCAGTACTTC
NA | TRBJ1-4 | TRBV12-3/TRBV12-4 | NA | CASSLSRGAHEKLFF | TGTGCCAGCAGTTTATCGCGGGGGGCCCATGAAAAACTGTTTTTT
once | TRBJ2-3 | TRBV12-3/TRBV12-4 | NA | CASGFTFLGPPTQYF | TGTGCCAGCGGTTTTACCTTCTTAGGTCCTCCTACGCAGTATTTT
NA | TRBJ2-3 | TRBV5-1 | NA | CASSSEGRGNTDTQYF | TGCGCCAGCAGCTCTGAGGGGAGGGGGAACACAGATACGCAGTATTTT
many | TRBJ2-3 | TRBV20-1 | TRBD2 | CSALSGGSTDTQYF | TGCAGTGCGCTAAGCGGGGGTAGCACAGATACGCAGTATTTT
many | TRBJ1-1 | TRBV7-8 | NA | CASSPRRYTEAFF | TGTGCCAGCAGCCCCCGCCGGTACACTGAAGCTTTCTTT
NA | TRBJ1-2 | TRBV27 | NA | CAISLSWGGLRTTGYTF | TGTGCCATCAGTTTGTCGTGGGGGGGGTTGAGAACAACAGGCTACACCTTC
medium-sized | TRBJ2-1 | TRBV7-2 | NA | CASSYSSHNEQFF | TGTGCCAGCAGCTACTCCTCCCACAATGAGCAGTTCTTC
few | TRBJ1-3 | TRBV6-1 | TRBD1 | CASGEGARGNTIYF | TGTGCCAGCGGAGAGGGGGCGCGCGGAAACACCATATATTTT
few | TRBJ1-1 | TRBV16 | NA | CASSQRRPGADEAFF | TGTGCCAGCAGCCAAAGACGACCGGGAGCCGATGAAGCTTTCTTT
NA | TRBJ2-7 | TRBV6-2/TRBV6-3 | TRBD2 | CASSYGAGGFYEQYF | TGTGCCAGCAGTTACGGGGCGGGAGGTTTCTACGAGCAGTACTTC
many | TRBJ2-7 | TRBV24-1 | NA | CATSDKRTQQYF | TGTGCCACCAGTGACAAACGGACCCAGCAGTACTTC
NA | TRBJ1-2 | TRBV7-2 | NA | CASSPGPVSNYGYTF | TGTGCCAGCAGTCCCGGTCCAGTATCTAACTATGGCTACACCTTC
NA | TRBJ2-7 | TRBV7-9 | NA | CASNSPVGVTNEQYF | TGTGCCAGCAACTCCCCCGTGGGCGTTACGAACGAGCAGTACTTC
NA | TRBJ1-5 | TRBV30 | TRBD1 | CAWEDGGQVNQPQHF | TGTGCCTGGGAGGATGGTGGACAGGTCAATCAGCCCCAGCATTTT
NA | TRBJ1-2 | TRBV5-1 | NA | CASSFSGMDVYTF | TGCGCCAGCAGCTTCTCCGGGATGGATGTCTACACCTTC
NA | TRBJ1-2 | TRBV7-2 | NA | CASSTGRKHGYTF | TGTGCCAGCAGCACGGGCAGGAAGCATGGCTACACCTTC
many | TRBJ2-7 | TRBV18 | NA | CASSLKPAEQYF | TGTGCCAGCTCACTTAAGCCAGCCGAGCAGTACTTC
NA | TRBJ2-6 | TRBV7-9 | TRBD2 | CASSPRVAGSVANVLTF | TGTGCCAGCAGCCCGAGAGTAGCGGGCTCTGTGGCCAACGTCCTGACTTTC
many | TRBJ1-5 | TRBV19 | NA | CASREGRNRGRPQHF | TGTGCCAGTAGGGAGGGCCGGAACCGGGGAAGGCCCCAGCATTTT
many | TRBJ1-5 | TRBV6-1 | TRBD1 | CASSDQGARVQPQHF | TGTGCCAGCAGCGACCAGGGGGCGAGGGTTCAGCCCCAGCATTTT
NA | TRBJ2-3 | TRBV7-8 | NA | CASSLALAVGTYTQYF | TGTGCCAGCAGCTTAGCGTTAGCGGTAGGCACATATACGCAGTATTTT
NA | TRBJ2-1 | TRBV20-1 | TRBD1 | CSARLDRVDYNEQFF | TGCAGTGCTAGGCTGGACAGGGTTGACTACAATGAGCAGTTCTTC
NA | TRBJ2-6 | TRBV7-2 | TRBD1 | CASSTGGAWGANVMTF | TGTGCCAGCAGCACAGGGGGCGCGTGGGGGGCCAACGTCATGACTTTC
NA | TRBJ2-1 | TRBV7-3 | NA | CASSPPAAPREQFF | TGTGCCAGCAGCCCCCCCGCCGCCCCGAGGGAGCAGTTCTTC
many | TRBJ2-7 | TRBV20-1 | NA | CSASGEYEQYF | TGCAGTGCTAGCGGGGAGTACGAGCAGTACTTC